The 10 T cell receptor beta chains below come from one sample, sequenced in a study of a mutant IDH1 vaccine in newly diagnosed glioma. Here immunoSEQ multiplex PCR was the method, and the copy in TCRdb shows in-frame clones only, minus some. The sample yields around 37,000 clones, roughly 89% seen once. Time point in this sample: baseline, week 1 (first vaccination visit). Regarding treatment: pre-vaccination baseline after standard-of-care therapy. Specimen: PBMCs, collected from a glioma patient treated with radiotherapy, temozolomide or both. All receptors derive from a young man with glioma.

The rearrangement joins TRBV4-1 to TRBJ1-4; D is unclear. Germline assignment: CDR1 MGHRA and CDR2 YSYEKL. The V and J ends lost 1 base and 4 bases respectively, with 7 bases between them. The CDR3 spans 14 residues. The CDR3 nucleotides read TGCGCCAGCAGCCAAGCCGGATATAATGAAAAACTGTTTTTT. This sequence encodes CASSQAGYNEKLFF.

V is TRBV19 and J is TRBJ2-7; 8 bases align to TRBD2. This CDR3 region has 14 residues. The germline V gene encodes CDR1 LNHDA and CDR2 SQIVND (reference sequence). After removal of 10 bases from V and 2 bases from J, the junction contained 10 bases not matched to a gene. CDR3 protein: CATRPPAGAYEQYF. The CDR3 region has the DNA TGTGCCACCCGGCCCCCAGCGGGGGCCTACGAGCAGTACTTC.

This clone was seen only once. The chain recombines TRBV7-8 with TRBJ2-1, with TRBD2 matching 11 bases. This CDR3 spans 15 amino acids. V lost 4 bases, J lost 6 bases, and 5 bases stayed unmatched. Germline-derived CDR1 and CDR2 are SGHVS and FQNEAQ. For the CDR3, the DNA is TGTGCCAGCAGCTATTCCGGGACTAGCGGCAATGAGCAGTTCTTC. This gives the protein CASSYSGTSGNEQFF.

This clone has just one count. This sequence joins TRBV19 and TRBJ2-1; 11 bases align to TRBD2. The V and J ends lost 3 bases and 4 bases, in that order; junction bases with no gene match: 5. CDR3 length: 16 residues. Germline V gene sequence: CDR1 LNHDA, CDR2 SQIVND (reference sequence). The chain's CDR3 is CASSIGASGRYNEQFF. Here the CDR3 DNA reads TGTGCCAGTAGTATCGGGGCTAGCGGGAGGTACAATGAGCAGTTCTTC. Using reference TRBV19 and TRBJ2-1 for the parts outside the CDR3, the full variable domain is DGGITQSPKYLFRKEGQNVTLSCEQNLNHDAMYWYRQDPGQGLRLIYYSQIVNDFQKGDIAEGYSVSREKKESFPLTVTSAQKNPTAFYLCASSIGASGRYNEQFFGPGTRLTVL.

The chain carries TRBV18 and TRBJ2-1; D is perhaps TRBD1 or TRBD2 (5 bases each). V was cut by 4 bases and J by 6 bases, with 22 bases left in between. The length of the CDR3 is 17 residues. CDR1 is KGHSH, CDR2 LQKENI, per germline. The CDR3 DNA sequence: TGTGCCAGCTCACGGACGACCTTCAGGGTGGGGAGCAATGAGCAGTTCTTC. Its translation: CASSRTTFRVGSNEQFF.

This clone was seen a single time. V gene TRBV20-1 combines with J gene TRBJ2-7, with D hard to call. From germline, CDR1 is DFQATT and CDR2 SNEGSKA (reference sequence). The CDR3 extends over 11 amino acids. The V end was cut by 6 bases, the J end by 4 bases, with 10 bases between. CDR3 sequence (DNA): TGCAGTGCGAGCTACGGATACGAGCAGTACTTC. Its translation: CSASYGYEQYF.

The chain links TRBV7-2 to TRBJ1-4; 9 bases match TRBD1. CDR1 SGHTA and CDR2 FQGNSA come from the germline V gene. The CDR3 runs to 16 residues. The V and J ends lost 5 bases and 7 bases, in that order; junction bases with no gene match: 11. The chain's CDR3 is CASSQGGGQGGEKLFF. The DNA for the CDR3 is TGTGCCAGCAGCCAAGGGGGGGGACAGGGCGGTGAAAAACTGTTTTTT. The full variable domain, in which reference TRBV7-2 and TRBJ1-4 provide the parts outside the CDR3, is GAGVSQSPSNKVTEKGKDVELRCDPISGHTALYWYRQSLGQGLEFLIYFQGNSAPDKSGLPSDRFSAERTGGSVSTLTIQRTQQEDSAVYLCASSQGGGQGGEKLFFGSGTQLSVL.

This sequence joins TRBV13 and TRBJ2-7; 7 bases agree with TRBD1. The germline CDR1 and CDR2 sequences are PRHDT and FYEKMQ (reference sequence). The CDR3 runs to 14 residues. Trimming removed 1 base from V and 2 bases from J; junction bases left unmatched: 2. CDR3 nucleotide sequence: TGTGCCAGCAGCTTAGACCAGGGGGCCTACGAGCAGTACTTC. It is translated as CASSLDQGAYEQYF.

The chain is built from TRBV30 and TRBJ2-5, with D possibly called TRBD1 or TRBD2 (5 bases each). Germline loops: CDR1 GTSNPN, CDR2 SVGIG (reference sequence). The CDR3 loop spans 13 amino acids. V was clipped by 5 bases and J by 3 bases, with 13 bases between them. For the CDR3, the DNA is TGTGCCTGGGCCGGGACGTTAAAAGAGACCCAGTACTTC. It yields the protein CAWAGTLKETQYF.

The chain employs TRBV9 and TRBJ2-5, with a tentative D call TRBD1 (5 bases). Between the trimmed V and J ends, which lost 5 bases and 0 bases, there was a span of 8 bases. CDR1 SGDLS and CDR2 YYNGEE come from the germline V gene. CDR3 length: 13 residues. In DNA form, the CDR3 reads TGTGCCAGCAGAAGGGGCAACCAAGAGACCCAGTACTTC. Its translation is CASRRGNQETQYF.